The rows below give T cell receptor beta chains drawn from one sample of a study of cytomegalovirus exposure and HLA in healthy donors. Assay used: immunoSEQ multiplex PCR; TCRdb lists only in-frame clones, some missing. Of roughly 100,000 clones listed, approximately 95% are singletons. Sequenced: PBMCs. Receptors originate from a woman between 18 and 30 years old in good health and CMV-seronegative. CDR3s leave out the opening cysteine and the closing phenylalanine or tryptophan.

V	J	CDR3
TRBV6-4	TRBJ2-1	ASSSSGGRDEQF
TRBV27	TRBJ2-7	ASSLSRRGHEQY
TRBV7-6	TRBJ2-7	ASRTDISSYEQY
TRBV19	TRBJ2-1	ASSMGLAGGGQF
TRBV5-1	TRBJ1-1	ASSPQGQGVTEAF
TRBV7-2	TRBJ2-7	ASSTPWRSSGRYEQY
TRBV7-2	TRBJ2-6	ASSLRQGSGANVLT
TRBV4-1	TRBJ1-1	ASSPPPGTGLTEAF
TRBV27	TRBJ2-1	ASSFREGNEQF
TRBV4-3	TRBJ2-5	ASSQGTGGGETQY
TRBV27	TRBJ2-7	ASSLGLAAYEQY
TRBV7-9	TRBJ1-1	ASSRSTWPNTEAF
TRBV7-9	TRBJ1-4	ASSLSDRVREKLF
TRBV7-9	TRBJ1-2	ASSGSDRVLNYGYT
TRBV5-1	TRBJ2-7	ASSVTGQASSYEQY
TRBV19	TRBJ1-1	ASTAARGEAF
TRBV4-3	TRBJ1-1	ASSQEFRALDTEAF
TRBV2	TRBJ2-1	ASGEEFPSYNEQF
TRBV9	TRBJ1-3	ASSVGNRDSGNTIY
TRBV5-5	TRBJ2-5	ASSSRLNQETQY
TRBV10-3	TRBJ2-1	AIRSTSGTDEQF
TRBV6-5	TRBJ1-1	ASSGRDRVNEAF
TRBV2	TRBJ2-7	ASSGQGSGYEQY
TRBV28	TRBJ1-1	ASRPQPTGLNTEAF
TRBV7-9	TRBJ2-1	ASSLARDNEQF
TRBV5-1	TRBJ2-1	ASNIRAGGNSDEQF
TRBV6-6	TRBJ2-2	ASKTSGTNTGELF
TRBV5-1	TRBJ2-3	ASSLVLGGSQDTQY
TRBV2	TRBJ2-7	ASSGTGGYEQY
TRBV29-1	TRBJ1-2	SVVPWGDWRESNYGYT
TRBV6-6	TRBJ1-5	ASSTGHRVGNQPQH
TRBV6-4	TRBJ2-3	ASSPGGTDTQY
TRBV19	TRBJ1-3	ASVQRRSGNTIY
TRBV30	TRBJ2-5	AWSGTAQETQY
TRBV7-2	TRBJ2-7	ASSSAGVREQY
TRBV27	TRBJ2-1	ASSYVTSGRSSYNEQF
TRBV7-7	TRBJ2-7	ASSLGTGDLYEQY
TRBV6-5	TRBJ2-1	ASSASGFYNEQF
TRBV7-9	TRBJ1-1	ASTAGQGAPNTEAF
TRBV12-5	TRBJ2-7	ASGLEGLYYEQY
TRBV2	TRBJ2-3	ATFVAGGRFYTDTQY
TRBV27	TRBJ2-1	ASSLGLANEQF
TRBV9	TRBJ2-1	ASSVAQGLNEQF
TRBV5-1	TRBJ2-5	ASTTGRSLETQY
TRBV5-4	TRBJ2-7	ASSLQVSRVSSYEQY
TRBV29-1	TRBJ1-2	SVEDGRSSGGYT